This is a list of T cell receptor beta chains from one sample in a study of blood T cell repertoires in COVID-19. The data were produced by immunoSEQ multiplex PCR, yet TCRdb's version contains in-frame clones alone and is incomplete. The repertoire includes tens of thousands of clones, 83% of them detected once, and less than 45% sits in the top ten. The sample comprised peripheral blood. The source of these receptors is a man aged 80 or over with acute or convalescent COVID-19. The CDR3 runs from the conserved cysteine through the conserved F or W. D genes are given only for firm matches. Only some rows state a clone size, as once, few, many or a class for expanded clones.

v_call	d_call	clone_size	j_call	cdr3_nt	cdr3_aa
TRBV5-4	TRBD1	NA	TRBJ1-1	TGTGCCAGCAGCTCGGACAGGGGGAGCACTGAAGCTTTCTTT	CASSSDRGSTEAFF
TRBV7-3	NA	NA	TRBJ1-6	TGTGCCAGCAGCTTAACAGGAAGGGGGAATTCACCCCTCCACTTT	CASSLTGRGNSPLHF
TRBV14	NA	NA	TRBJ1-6	TGTGCCAGCAGCGAGGAACTGAGGAATTCACCCCTCCACTTT	CASSEELRNSPLHF
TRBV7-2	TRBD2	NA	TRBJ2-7	TGTGCCAGCAGCTGGACTAGCGGGGCCTACGAGCAGTACTTC	CASSWTSGAYEQYF
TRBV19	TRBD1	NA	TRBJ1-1	TGTGCCAGTACCTTGACAGGGGGGGGTACCGAAGCTTTCTTT	CASTLTGGGTEAFF
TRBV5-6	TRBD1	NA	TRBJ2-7	TGTGCCAGCAGCTTGGGTGGCGGGACAGGGTACTACGAGCAGTACTTC	CASSLGGGTGYYEQYF
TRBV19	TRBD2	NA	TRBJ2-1	TGTGCCAGTACGGGACTAGCGGGGGCCAGCTCCTACAATGAGCAGTTCTTC	CASTGLAGASSYNEQFF
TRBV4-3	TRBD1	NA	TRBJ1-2	TGCGCCAGCAGCCTGGGACAGGGTGTCGGCTACACCTTC	CASSLGQGVGYTF
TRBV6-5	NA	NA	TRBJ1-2	TGTGCCAGCAGTTACTCGAACGGCTATGGCTACACCTTC	CASSYSNGYGYTF
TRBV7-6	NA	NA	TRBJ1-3	TGTGCCAGCAGCCCATTGACAGCCCGCTCTGGAAACACCATATATTTT	CASSPLTARSGNTIYF
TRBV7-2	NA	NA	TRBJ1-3	TGTGCCAGCAGCTTAGATGGCAGGGGCTCTGGAAACACCATATATTTT	CASSLDGRGSGNTIYF
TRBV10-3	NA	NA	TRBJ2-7	TGTGCCATCAGTGACCCAACCCCTCAGGGCGAGCAGTACTTC	CAISDPTPQGEQYF
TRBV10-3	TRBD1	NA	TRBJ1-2	TGTGCCATCAGTGAGCAGGACAGGGGGAACTATGGCTACACCTTC	CAISEQDRGNYGYTF
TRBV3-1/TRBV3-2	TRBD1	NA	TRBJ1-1	TGTGCCAGCAGCCAACTATTCACAGGGGCGAGGACTGAAGCTTTCTTT	CASSQLFTGARTEAFF
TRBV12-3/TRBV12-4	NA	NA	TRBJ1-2	TGTGCCAGCAGTTTAGGAGGGGGTTATGGCTACACCTTC	CASSLGGGYGYTF
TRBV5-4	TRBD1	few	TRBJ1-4	TGTGCCAGCAGCTTGGAACCTGAACAGGGGGCAGGTGAAAAACTGTTTTTT	CASSLEPEQGAGEKLFF
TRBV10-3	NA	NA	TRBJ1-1	TGTGCCATCAGTGCAGTGAACACTGAAGCTTTCTTT	CAISAVNTEAFF
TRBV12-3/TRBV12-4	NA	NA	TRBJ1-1	TGTGCCAGCAGTTATTTCGGGAACACTGAAGCTTTCTTT	CASSYFGNTEAFF
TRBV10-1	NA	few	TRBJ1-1	TGCGCCAGCAGTGTTTCCCCGGGGAACACTGAAGCTTTCTTT	CASSVSPGNTEAFF
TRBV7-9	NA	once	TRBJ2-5	TGTGCCAGCAGCCCACCGGGGTTAGCGGAAGTACAGACCCAGTACTTC	CASSPPGLAEVQTQYF
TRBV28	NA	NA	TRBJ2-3	TGTGCCAGCAGTCCCCCCGGGGGTTGGGGCACAGATACGCAGTATTTT	CASSPPGGWGTDTQYF
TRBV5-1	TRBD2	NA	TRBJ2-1	TGCGCCAGCAGCTCACCCCCCGGGACTAGCGGGAGGGCCGACTACAATGAGCAGTTCTTC	CASSSPPGTSGRADYNEQFF
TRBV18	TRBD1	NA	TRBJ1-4	TGTGCCAGCTCACGCGGACAGGAAACTAATGAAAAACTGTTTTTT	CASSRGQETNEKLFF
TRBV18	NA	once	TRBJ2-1	TGTGCCAGCTCACTAACCGCTAGCAACAATGAGCAGTTCTTC	CASSLTASNNEQFF
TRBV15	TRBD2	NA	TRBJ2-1	TGTGCCACTATCGGACTAGCGGGCGACAATGAGCAGTTCTTC	CATIGLAGDNEQFF
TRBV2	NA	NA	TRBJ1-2	TGTGCCAGCAGTGAAGGACAGGACCGCTTC	CASSEGQDRF
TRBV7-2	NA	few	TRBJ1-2	TGTGCCAGCAGCCCACCTACAGGTCTTAATGGCTACACCTTC	CASSPPTGLNGYTF
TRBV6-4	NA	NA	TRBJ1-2	TGTGCCAGCAGTCCAGTCTCGGGGGGCTACACCTTC	CASSPVSGGYTF
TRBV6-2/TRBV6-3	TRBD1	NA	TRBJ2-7	TGTGCCAGCAGTTTAATAATCGGGACAGAGGAAATTGAGCAGTACTTC	CASSLIIGTEEIEQYF
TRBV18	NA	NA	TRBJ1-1	TGTGCCAGCTCACCAATTTCGAGCGCTGAAGCTTTCTTT	CASSPISSAEAFF
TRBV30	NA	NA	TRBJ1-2	TGTGCCTGGAGTGGAGGGAACGACTATGGCTACACCTTC	CAWSGGNDYGYTF
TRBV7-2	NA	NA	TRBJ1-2	TGTGCCAGCAGCTTATCTAGGCAGAACTATGGCTACACCTTC	CASSLSRQNYGYTF
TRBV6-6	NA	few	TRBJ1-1	TGTGCCAGCACCACGGGCGGGTTGAACACTGAAGCTTTCTTT	CASTTGGLNTEAFF
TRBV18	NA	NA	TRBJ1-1	TGTGCCAGCTCACCGGGGGAGGACACTGAAGCTTTCTTT	CASSPGEDTEAFF
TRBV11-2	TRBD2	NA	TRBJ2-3	TGTGCCAGCAGCTTCCGGACTAGCGGGTCCACAGATACGCAGTATTTT	CASSFRTSGSTDTQYF